This T cell receptor beta chain originates from a study of T cell changes during pregnancy in multiple sclerosis. The CDR3 runs to 13 residues. V was trimmed by 8 bases and J by 0 bases, leaving 11 bases between them. Looked up from germline, CDR1 is SNHLY and CDR2 is FYNNEI. Some clones are missing from TCRdb's copy, which holds only in-frame ones; the method was immunoSEQ multiplex PCR. The profile shows some 68,000 clones, roughly 90% of them singletons. The sequenced sample was peripheral blood, obtained in the second trimester of pregnancy. The source is a female donor with multiple sclerosis, enrolled in a pregnancy study. The V and J genes are TRBV2 and TRBJ2-7; perhaps TRBD1 as D (6 bases). In DNA form, the CDR3 reads TGTGCCAGCGAGACAGGTTACTCCTACGAGCAGTACTTC. The encoded protein is CASETGYSYEQYF.